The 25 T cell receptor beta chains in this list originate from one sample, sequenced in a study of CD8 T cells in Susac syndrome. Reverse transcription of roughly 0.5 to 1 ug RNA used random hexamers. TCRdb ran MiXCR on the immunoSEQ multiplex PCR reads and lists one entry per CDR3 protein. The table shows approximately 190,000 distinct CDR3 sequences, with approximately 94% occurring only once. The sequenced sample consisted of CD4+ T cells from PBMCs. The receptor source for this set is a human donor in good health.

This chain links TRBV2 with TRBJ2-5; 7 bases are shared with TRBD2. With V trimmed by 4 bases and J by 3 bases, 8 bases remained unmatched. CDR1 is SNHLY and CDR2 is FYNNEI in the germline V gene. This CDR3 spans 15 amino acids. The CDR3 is CASSASPRGKETQYF. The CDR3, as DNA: TGTGCCAGCAGTGCCTCCCCGCGGGGGAAAGAGACCCAGTACTTC.

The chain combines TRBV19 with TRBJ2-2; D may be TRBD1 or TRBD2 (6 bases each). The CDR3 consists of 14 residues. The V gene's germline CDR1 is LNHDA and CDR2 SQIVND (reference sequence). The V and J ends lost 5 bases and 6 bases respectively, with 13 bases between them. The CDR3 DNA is TGTGCCAGTAGTTCAAGAAGGGGGGCCGGGGAGCTGTTTTTT. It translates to CASSSRRGAGELFF.

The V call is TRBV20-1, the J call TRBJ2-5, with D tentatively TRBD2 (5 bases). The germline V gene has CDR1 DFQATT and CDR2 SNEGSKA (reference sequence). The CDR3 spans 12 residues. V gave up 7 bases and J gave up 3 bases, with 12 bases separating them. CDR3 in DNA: TGCAGTGTCCCCCTGAGGGAAGAGACCCAGTACTTC. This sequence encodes CSVPLREETQYF.

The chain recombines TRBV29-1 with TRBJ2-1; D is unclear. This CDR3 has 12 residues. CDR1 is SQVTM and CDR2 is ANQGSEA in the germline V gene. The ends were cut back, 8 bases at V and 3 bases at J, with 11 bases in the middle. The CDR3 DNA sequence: TGCAGCTCGTCCACCCGCTACAATGAGCAGTTCTTC. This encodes CSSSTRYNEQFF.

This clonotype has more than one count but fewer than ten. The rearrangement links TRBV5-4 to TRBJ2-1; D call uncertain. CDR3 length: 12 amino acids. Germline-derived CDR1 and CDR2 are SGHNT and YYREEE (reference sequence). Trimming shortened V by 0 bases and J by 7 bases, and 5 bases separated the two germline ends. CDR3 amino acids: CASSLGVNEQFF. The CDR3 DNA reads TGTGCCAGCAGCTTGGGAGTAAATGAGCAGTTCTTC.

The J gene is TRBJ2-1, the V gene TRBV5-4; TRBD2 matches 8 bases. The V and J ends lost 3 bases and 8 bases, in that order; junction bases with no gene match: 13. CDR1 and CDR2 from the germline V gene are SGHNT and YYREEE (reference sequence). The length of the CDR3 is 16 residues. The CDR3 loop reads CASSSVTGGPGDEQFF. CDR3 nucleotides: TGTGCCAGCAGCTCTGTTACGGGGGGGCCAGGTGATGAGCAGTTCTTC.

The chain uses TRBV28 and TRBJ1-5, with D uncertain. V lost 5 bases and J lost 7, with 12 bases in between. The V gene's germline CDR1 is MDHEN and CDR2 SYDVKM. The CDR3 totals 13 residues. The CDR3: CASSPPTYQPQHF. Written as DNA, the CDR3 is TGTGCCAGCAGTCCCCCCACCTACCAGCCCCAGCATTTT.

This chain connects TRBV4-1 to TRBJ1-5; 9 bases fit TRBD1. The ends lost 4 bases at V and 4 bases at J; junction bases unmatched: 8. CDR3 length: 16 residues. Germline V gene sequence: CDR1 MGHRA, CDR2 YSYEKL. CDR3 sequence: CASSLDPGQGNQPQHF. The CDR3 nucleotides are TGCGCCAGCAGCCTAGATCCGGGACAGGGAAATCAGCCCCAGCATTTT.

CDR3 protein: CASSSSGTGYRQETQYF. The CDR3 DNA is TGTGCCAGCAGTTCCTCTGGGACAGGGTATCGCCAAGAGACCCAGTACTTC. V is TRBV28 and J is TRBJ2-5; 9 bases match TRBD1. Germline trimming cut 4 bases from V and 1 base from J; bases unmatched to any gene: 10. The CDR3 has 17 amino acids. Germline values: CDR1 MDHEN, CDR2 SYDVKM.

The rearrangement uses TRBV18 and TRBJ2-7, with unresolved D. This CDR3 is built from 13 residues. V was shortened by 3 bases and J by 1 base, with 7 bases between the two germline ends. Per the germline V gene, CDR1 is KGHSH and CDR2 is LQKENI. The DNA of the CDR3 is TGTGCCAGCTCACCGCCCGATTCCTACGAGCAGTACTTC. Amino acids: CASSPPDSYEQYF. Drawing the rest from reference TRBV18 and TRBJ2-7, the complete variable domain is NAGVMQNPRHLVRRRGQEARLRCSPMKGHSHVYWYRQLPEEGLKFMVYLQKENIIDESGMPKERFSAEFPKEGPSILRIQQVVRGDSAAYFCASSPPDSYEQYFGPGTRLTVT.

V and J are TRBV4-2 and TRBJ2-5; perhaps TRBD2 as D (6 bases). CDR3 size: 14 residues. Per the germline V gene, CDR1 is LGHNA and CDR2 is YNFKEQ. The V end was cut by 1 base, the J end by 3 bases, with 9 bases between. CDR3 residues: CASSQGAGKETQYF. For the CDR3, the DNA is TGTGCCAGCAGCCAAGGGGCGGGAAAAGAGACCCAGTACTTC.

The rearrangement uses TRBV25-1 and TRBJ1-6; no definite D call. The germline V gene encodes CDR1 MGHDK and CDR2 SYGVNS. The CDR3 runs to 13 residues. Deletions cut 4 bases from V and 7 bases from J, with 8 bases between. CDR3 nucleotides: TGTGCCAGCAGTGCCCTGGGGAATTCACCCCTCCACTTT. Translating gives CASSALGNSPLHF.

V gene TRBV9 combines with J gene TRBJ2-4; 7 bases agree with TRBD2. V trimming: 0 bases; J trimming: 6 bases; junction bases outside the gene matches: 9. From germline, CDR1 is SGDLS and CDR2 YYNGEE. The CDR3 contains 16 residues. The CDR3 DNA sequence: TGTGCCAGCAGCGTAGCCCATACGGGGGGATTAAACATTCAGTACTTC. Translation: CASSVAHTGGLNIQYF. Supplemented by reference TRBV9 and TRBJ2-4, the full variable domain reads DSGVTQTPKHLITATGQRVTLRCSPRSGDLSVYWYQQSLDQGLQFLIQYYNGEERAKGNILERFSAQQFPDLHSELNLSSLELGDSALYFCASSVAHTGGLNIQYFGAGTRLSVL.

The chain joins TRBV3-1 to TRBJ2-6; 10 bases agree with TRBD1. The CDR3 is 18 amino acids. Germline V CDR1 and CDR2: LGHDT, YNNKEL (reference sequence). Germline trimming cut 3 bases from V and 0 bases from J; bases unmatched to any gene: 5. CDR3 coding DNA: TGTGCCAGCAGCCAGGGACAGGGGCGATACTCTGGGGCCAACGTCCTGACTTTC. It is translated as CASSQGQGRYSGANVLTF.

CDR3 DNA: TGTGCCAGCAGCCTTGAATCGTACACCGGGGAGCTGTTTTTT. It yields the protein CASSLESYTGELFF. The J gene is TRBJ2-2, the V gene TRBV7-9; D is unresolved. The CDR3 runs to 14 residues. Germline CDR1 and CDR2: SEHNR and FQNEAQ (reference sequence). Trimming took off 5 bases at V and 3 bases at J, with 10 bases between the two ends.

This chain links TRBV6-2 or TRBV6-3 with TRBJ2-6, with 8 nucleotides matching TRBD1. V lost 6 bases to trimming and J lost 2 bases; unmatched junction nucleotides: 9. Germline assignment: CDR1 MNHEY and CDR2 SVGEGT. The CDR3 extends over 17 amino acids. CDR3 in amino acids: CASSPGTGAAGANVLTF. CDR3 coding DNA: TGTGCCAGCAGCCCCGGGACAGGAGCCGCTGGGGCCAACGTCCTGACTTTC.

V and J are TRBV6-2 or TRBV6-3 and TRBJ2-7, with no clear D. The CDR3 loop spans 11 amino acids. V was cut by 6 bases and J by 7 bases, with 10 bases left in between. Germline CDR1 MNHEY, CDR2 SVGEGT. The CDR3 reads CASRGGQEQYV. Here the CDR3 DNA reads TGTGCCAGCAGGGGTGGGCAGGAGCAGTACGTC.

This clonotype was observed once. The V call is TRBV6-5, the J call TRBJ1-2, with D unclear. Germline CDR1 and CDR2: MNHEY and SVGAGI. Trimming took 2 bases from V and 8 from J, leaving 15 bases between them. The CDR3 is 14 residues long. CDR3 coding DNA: TGTGCCAGCAGTTACACGCGAGGGAATCGGGGCTACACCTTC. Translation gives CASSYTRGNRGYTF.

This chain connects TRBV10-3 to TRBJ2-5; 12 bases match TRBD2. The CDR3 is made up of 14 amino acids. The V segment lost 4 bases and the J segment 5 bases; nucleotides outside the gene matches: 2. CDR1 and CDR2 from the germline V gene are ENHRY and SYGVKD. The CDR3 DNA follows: TGTGCCATCAGTGTACTAGCGGGGGGCGAGACCCAGTACTTC. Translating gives CAISVLAGGETQYF.

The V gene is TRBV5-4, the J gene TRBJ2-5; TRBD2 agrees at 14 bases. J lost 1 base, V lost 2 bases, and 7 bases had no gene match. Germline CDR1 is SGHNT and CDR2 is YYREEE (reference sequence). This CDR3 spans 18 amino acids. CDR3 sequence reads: CASSLEGTSGRAQETQYF. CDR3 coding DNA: TGTGCCAGCAGCTTAGAAGGGACTAGCGGGAGAGCCCAAGAGACCCAGTACTTC.

The DNA for the CDR3 is TGTGCCAGCAGCAGGGACATCTCGAACACCGGGGAGCTGTTTTTT. It encodes CASSRDISNTGELFF. The chain uses TRBV12-3 or TRBV12-4 and TRBJ2-2, with D possibly matching TRBD1 (6 bases). The CDR3 is made up of 15 amino acids. Between the trimmed V and J ends, which lost 6 bases and 0 bases, there was a span of 11 bases.

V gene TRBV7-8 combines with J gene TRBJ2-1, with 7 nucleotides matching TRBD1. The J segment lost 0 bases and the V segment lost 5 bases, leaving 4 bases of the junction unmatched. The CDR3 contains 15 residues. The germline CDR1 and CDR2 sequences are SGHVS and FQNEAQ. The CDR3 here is CASSLQGSSYNEQFF. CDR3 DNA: TGTGCCAGCAGCCTACAGGGGAGCTCCTACAATGAGCAGTTCTTC.

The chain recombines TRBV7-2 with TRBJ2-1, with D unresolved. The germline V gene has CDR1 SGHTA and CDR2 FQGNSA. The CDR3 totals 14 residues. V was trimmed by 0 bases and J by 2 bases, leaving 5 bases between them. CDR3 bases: TGTGCCAGCAGCTTAGCTGCTACCTACAATGAGCAGTTCTTC. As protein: CASSLAATYNEQFF.

The CDR3: CASSSIGQPNQPQHF. CDR3 DNA sequence: TGTGCCAGCAGCTCTATCGGACAGCCCAATCAGCCCCAGCATTTT. The genes are TRBV7-9 and TRBJ1-5; D is possibly TRBD1 (6 bases). The CDR3 has 15 residues. Looked up from germline, CDR1 is SEHNR and CDR2 is FQNEAQ (reference sequence). The germline V and J ends were trimmed by 4 bases and 3 bases, with 13 bases remaining between them.

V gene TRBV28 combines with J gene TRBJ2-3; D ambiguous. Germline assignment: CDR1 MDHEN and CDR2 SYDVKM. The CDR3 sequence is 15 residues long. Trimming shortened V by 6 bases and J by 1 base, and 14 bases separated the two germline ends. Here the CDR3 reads CASSSNSPGTDTQYF. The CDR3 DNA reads TGTGCCAGCAGCTCAAACAGCCCAGGCACAGATACGCAGTATTTT.